A selection of T cell receptor beta chains follows, all from one sample in a study of monozygotic twins with inflammatory bowel disease. TCRdb reprocessed the 5' RACE reads; each CDR3 protein has one entry and no DNA is given. The sample data list over 350,000 distinct CDR3 sequences. Specimen: blood. These receptors were collected from a human donor with ulcerative colitis or Crohn's disease, or a healthy co-twin of an affected twin (not recorded which). The CDR3 runs from the conserved cysteine through the conserved F or W. Fields, in order: V gene, J gene, CDR3 protein.

V gene: TRBV7-2
J gene: TRBJ2-5
CDR3 protein: CASSLQAAQETQYF

V gene: TRBV9
J gene: TRBJ2-5
CDR3 protein: CASSVGASGGLQETQYF

V gene: TRBV28
J gene: TRBJ2-1
CDR3 protein: CASSFYAPPGNEQFF

V gene: TRBV20-1
J gene: TRBJ1-4
CDR3 protein: CSARERGARAEKLFF

V gene: TRBV25-1
J gene: TRBJ1-1
CDR3 protein: CASTQGGQGAPGAFF

V gene: TRBV6-1
J gene: TRBJ2-1
CDR3 protein: CASSERQGNEQFF

V gene: TRBV28
J gene: TRBJ1-3
CDR3 protein: CASSLQGAWSGNTIYF

V gene: TRBV20-1
J gene: TRBJ2-7
CDR3 protein: CSAPAGVEQYF

V gene: TRBV6-2/TRBV6-3
J gene: TRBJ2-2
CDR3 protein: CASSYSILPGELFF

V gene: TRBV7-9
J gene: TRBJ2-7
CDR3 protein: CASSLRQGMSYEQYF

V gene: TRBV5-6
J gene: TRBJ1-1
CDR3 protein: CASSRTGVTLAFF

V gene: TRBV24-1
J gene: TRBJ2-1
CDR3 protein: CATSEPSGQAYNEQFF

V gene: TRBV2
J gene: TRBJ2-7
CDR3 protein: CASSSEGVSEQYF

V gene: TRBV6-1
J gene: TRBJ2-6
CDR3 protein: CASSWDLNSGANVLTF

V gene: TRBV6-5
J gene: TRBJ2-5
CDR3 protein: CASSYSGPGLLTQETQYF

V gene: TRBV6-2/TRBV6-3
J gene: TRBJ2-2
CDR3 protein: CASSYQDREAGGELFF

V gene: TRBV4-3
J gene: TRBJ2-7
CDR3 protein: CASSQGRGTYEQYF

V gene: TRBV12-3/TRBV12-4
J gene: TRBJ1-1
CDR3 protein: CASSYTGTTNTEAFF

V gene: TRBV29-1
J gene: TRBJ2-1
CDR3 protein: CSVGQTDYNEQFF

V gene: TRBV28
J gene: TRBJ2-1
CDR3 protein: CASSENPDYNEQFF

V gene: TRBV7-9
J gene: TRBJ2-2
CDR3 protein: CASSLALGSNTGELFF

V gene: TRBV19
J gene: TRBJ2-7
CDR3 protein: CASSIGTVVGTYEQYF

V gene: TRBV25-1
J gene: TRBJ1-4
CDR3 protein: CASSELRGRNEKLFF

V gene: TRBV6-2/TRBV6-3
J gene: TRBJ2-7
CDR3 protein: CASSFSVIGTAPSKGYEQYF

V gene: TRBV12-3/TRBV12-4
J gene: TRBJ2-3
CDR3 protein: CASSPQGESRTDTQYF

V gene: TRBV2
J gene: TRBJ2-7
CDR3 protein: CASSGQGSEQYF

V gene: TRBV11-2
J gene: TRBJ2-5
CDR3 protein: CASSLHDFGETQYF

V gene: TRBV4-3
J gene: TRBJ2-3
CDR3 protein: CASSPLAGGTTDTQYF

V gene: TRBV15
J gene: TRBJ2-2
CDR3 protein: CATATGVGPGELFF

V gene: TRBV7-2
J gene: TRBJ2-3
CDR3 protein: CASSLAGGRDTQYF

V gene: TRBV18
J gene: TRBJ2-5
CDR3 protein: CASSPYQETQYF

V gene: TRBV20-1
J gene: TRBJ1-1
CDR3 protein: CSAPSLGTMNTEAFF

V gene: TRBV4-1
J gene: TRBJ2-7
CDR3 protein: CASSLGEGGTGYYEQYF

V gene: TRBV5-6
J gene: TRBJ2-7
CDR3 protein: CASSSMSGTYEQYF

V gene: TRBV7-9
J gene: TRBJ2-1
CDR3 protein: CASSNLLGGNEQFF

V gene: TRBV9
J gene: TRBJ2-3
CDR3 protein: CASSGNTISTDTQYF

V gene: TRBV10-3
J gene: TRBJ2-2
CDR3 protein: CAIWGIAGGDTGELFF

V gene: TRBV9
J gene: TRBJ2-1
CDR3 protein: CASSVDVGRLVFNEQFF

V gene: TRBV30
J gene: TRBJ1-3
CDR3 protein: CAWSVKIYSGNTIYF

V gene: TRBV20-1
J gene: TRBJ1-1
CDR3 protein: CSASLGGRRNTEAFF

V gene: TRBV7-2
J gene: TRBJ2-3
CDR3 protein: CASTVGVVSTDTQYF

V gene: TRBV7-2
J gene: TRBJ1-2
CDR3 protein: CASSLGGDESGYTF

V gene: TRBV5-1
J gene: TRBJ2-5
CDR3 protein: CASSLFAEEETQYF

V gene: TRBV5-1
J gene: TRBJ2-5
CDR3 protein: CASSLGGAGEETQYF

V gene: TRBV21-1
J gene: TRBJ1-4
CDR3 protein: CASSILPGQGADEKLFF

V gene: TRBV5-1
J gene: TRBJ1-2
CDR3 protein: CASSSTGTAPWGYTF

V gene: TRBV6-6
J gene: TRBJ1-4
CDR3 protein: CASSYSPDEKLFF